This TCR beta chain was captured in a study of radiotherapy plus CTLA-4 blockade in lung cancer. Study-level results: In blood, after radiotherapy plus ipilimumab, tumor-derived TCR clones expanded.

Chemo-refractory metastatic non-small-cell lung cancer patients were treated with focal radiation plus CTLA-4 blockade with ipilimumab. The trim removed 6 bases at V and 3 bases at J, leaving 19 bases unmatched. Germline V lookup: CDR1 MDHEN, CDR2 SYDVKM. The CDR3 runs to 18 residues. Profiling relied on immunoSEQ multiplex PCR, and the TCRdb table lists in-frame clones only, not all of them. This table holds fewer than 100,000 clones, around 79% found once. A note on this clone: The antigen remains undetermined.

Sequencing used peripheral blood, obtained from a patient treated with radiotherapy plus ipilimumab. This receptor was identified in a human donor with non-small cell lung cancer whose response to radiotherapy plus ipilimumab could not be evaluated. Some clones in this sample may be carry-over from other donors' samples. This chain connects TRBV28 to TRBJ2-7; 8 bases are shared with TRBD2. The CDR3 sequence: CASRLIAHGGGPRYEQYF. DNA for the CDR3: TGTGCCAGCAGGCTTATAGCCCACGGGGGGGGGCCCCGCTACGAGCAGTACTTC.